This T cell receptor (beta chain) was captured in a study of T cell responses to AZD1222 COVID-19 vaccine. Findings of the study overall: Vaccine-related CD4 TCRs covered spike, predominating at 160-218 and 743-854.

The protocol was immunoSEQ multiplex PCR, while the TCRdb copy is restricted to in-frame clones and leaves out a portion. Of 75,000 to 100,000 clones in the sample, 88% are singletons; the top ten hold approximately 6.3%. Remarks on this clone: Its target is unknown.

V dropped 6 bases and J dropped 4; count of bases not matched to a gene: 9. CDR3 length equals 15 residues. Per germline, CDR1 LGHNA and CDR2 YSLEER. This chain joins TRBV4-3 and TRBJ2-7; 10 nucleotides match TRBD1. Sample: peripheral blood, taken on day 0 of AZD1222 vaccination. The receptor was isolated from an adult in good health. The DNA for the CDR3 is TGCGCCAGCAGTGTCAGCCCGGACAGGGGGTACGAGCAGTACTTC. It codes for CASSVSPDRGYEQYF.